Here is one T cell receptor beta chain with its context. The record originates from a study of control samples from healthy donors and cancer patients. Some clones are missing from TCRdb's copy, which holds only in-frame ones; the method was immunoSEQ multiplex PCR. The repertoire holds 150,000 or so clones, with about 90% as singletons. The junction had 4 bases not matched to a gene; V was cut back by 5 bases and J by 5 bases. The CDR3 spans 14 residues. Germline CDR1 reads KGHDR; CDR2 reads SFDVKD. The chain recombines TRBV24-1 with TRBJ2-2; TRBD2 matches at 7 bases. What was sequenced was blood. The sequence was obtained from a man aged 18-30 years in good health. The CDR3 nucleotides are TGTGCCACCAGTGCGGGGGGTCGTACCGGGGAGCTGTTTTTT. Translated: CATSAGGRTGELFF.